This passage covers 15 T cell receptor beta chains from one sample sequenced in a study of blood T cell repertoires in COVID-19. TCRdb's table, derived via immunoSEQ multiplex PCR, lists solely in-frame clones and lacks some. This sample carries 40,000 to 45,000 clones, around 90% of them seen once, and the ten largest clones take 20% to 25%. Sequencing used peripheral blood. These receptors were obtained from a man aged 45-65 years with active COVID-19.

The chain joins TRBV2 to TRBJ1-5; a possible D gene is TRBD1 (6 bases). CDR1 and CDR2 (germline): SNHLY, FYNNEI. The CDR3 is 15 residues long. Between the trimmed V and J ends, which lost 2 bases and 4 bases, there was a span of 12 bases. In DNA form, the CDR3 reads TGTGCCAGCAGTGAACTGACGGACAGTAATCAGCCCCAGCATTTT. Its translation: CASSELTDSNQPQHF. The variable domain in full, completed from reference TRBV2 and TRBJ1-5, reads EPEVTQTPSHQVTQMGQEVILRCVPISNHLYFYWYRQILGQKVEFLVSFYNNEISEKSEIFDDQFSVERPDGSNFTLKIRSTKLEDSAMYFCASSELTDSNQPQHFGDGTRLSIL.

This chain uses TRBV24-1 with TRBJ2-3, with TRBD1 as a possible D gene (5 bases). The length of the CDR3 is 14 residues. Per germline, CDR1 KGHDR and CDR2 SFDVKD. V lost 3 bases to trimming and J lost 9 bases, with 15 bases between them. CDR3 in amino acids: CATSDNLQPGTQYF. In DNA form, the CDR3 reads TGTGCCACCAGTGATAACCTACAGCCAGGGACGCAGTATTTT.

The J gene is TRBJ2-1, the V gene TRBV11-3, with TRBD2 as a possible D gene (6 bases). CDR1 is SGHNT and CDR2 is YENEEA in the germline V gene. The CDR3 sequence is 15 residues long. V was cut by 7 bases and J by 1 base, with 14 bases left in between. The CDR3 here is CASTAAGRSYNEQFF. CDR3 bases: TGTGCCAGCACCGCGGCGGGACGGTCCTACAATGAGCAGTTCTTC.

The chain uses TRBV11-3 and TRBJ2-3; tentative D call: TRBD1 (6 bases). The ends were cut back, 5 bases at V and 4 bases at J, with 13 bases in the middle. There are 14 residues in the CDR3. Germline V gene data show CDR1 as SGHNT and CDR2 as YENEEA. The CDR3 reads CASSDESGADTQYF. The CDR3 region has the DNA TGTGCCAGCAGCGATGAATCAGGGGCAGATACGCAGTATTTT.

For this clone: Germline and junction disagree at one end, which may indicate a read error. V gene TRBV27 combines with J gene TRBJ1-1; D is uncertain. Germline loops: CDR1 MNHEY, CDR2 SMNVEV (reference sequence). This CDR3 is 15 amino acids long. CDR3: CASSISVSHALEAFF. CDR3 sequence (DNA): TGTGCCAGCAGTATATCCGTATCCCATGCTCTAGAAGCTTTCTTT.

The chain has TRBV14 and TRBJ2-5, with 9 bases that match TRBD1. V lost 3 bases and J lost 1; bases outside the gene matches: 3. Germline values: CDR1 SGHDN, CDR2 FVKESK. The CDR3 length is 15 residues. The CDR3 sequence: CASSQDRGTQETQYF. DNA of the CDR3: TGTGCCAGCAGCCAGGACAGGGGAACCCAAGAGACCCAGTACTTC.

This clone came up a few times. The gene calls are TRBV5-1 and TRBJ2-7, with D perhaps TRBD2 (7 bases). This CDR3 has 15 residues. Looked up from germline, CDR1 is SGHRS and CDR2 is YFSETQ. Between the trimmed V and J ends, which lost 0 bases and 5 bases, there was a span of 15 bases. CDR3: CASSLARGADNEQYF. The CDR3 DNA follows: TGCGCCAGCAGCTTGGCCCGGGGGGCGGATAACGAGCAGTACTTC.

The V call is TRBV24-1, the J call TRBJ2-3; no firm D call. The germline gives CDR1 KGHDR, CDR2 SFDVKD. The CDR3 runs to 14 residues. V lost 0 bases to trimming and J lost 1 base, with 4 bases between them. The CDR3 reads CATSDLAGTDTQYF. Written as DNA, the CDR3 is TGTGCCACCAGTGATTTGGCGGGCACAGATACGCAGTATTTT.

The rearrangement links TRBV29-1 to TRBJ1-2; no firm D call. The CDR3 totals 15 residues. V lost 4 bases and J 1 base, leaving 16 bases between the germline ends. The germline V gene has CDR1 SQVTM and CDR2 ANQGSEA. CDR3 protein: CSVAEGGWGNYGYTF. For the CDR3, the DNA is TGCAGCGTTGCCGAGGGCGGGTGGGGTAACTATGGCTACACCTTC.

This rearrangement joins TRBV6-6 to TRBJ1-4; a possible D gene is TRBD1 (6 bases). Between the trimmed V and J ends, which lost 5 bases and 0 bases, there was a span of 22 bases. The CDR3 has 19 amino acids. In germline, CDR1 is MNHNY, CDR2 SVGAGI (reference sequence). Here the CDR3 reads CASSRRRTARWSTNEKLFF. The CDR3 nucleotides read TGTGCCAGCAGTCGACGACGGACAGCTCGTTGGTCAACTAATGAAAAACTGTTTTTT.

The genes are TRBV28 and TRBJ2-7, with 7 bases matching TRBD1. CDR1 and CDR2 (germline): MDHEN, SYDVKM. The V gene end was trimmed by 5 bases and the J gene end by 2 bases; junction bases not matched to a gene: 9. This CDR3 has 15 amino acids. For the CDR3, the DNA is TGTGCCAGCAGTGGTCCGGGACAGCGAGCCTACGAGCAGTACTTC. Its translation: CASSGPGQRAYEQYF. The whole variable domain, filled in from reference TRBV28 and TRBJ2-7, reads DVKVTQSSRYLVKRTGEKVFLECVQDMDHENMFWYRQDPGLGLRLIYFSYDVKMKEKGDIPEGYSVSREKKERFSLILESASTNQTSMYLCASSGPGQRAYEQYFGPGTRLTVT.

The chain combines TRBV7-9 with TRBJ2-1, with D uncertain. Germline loops: CDR1 SEHNR, CDR2 FQNEAQ (reference sequence). The CDR3 extends over 11 amino acids. Trimming removed 5 bases at V and 4 bases at J, with 3 bases between. The DNA for the CDR3 is TGTGCCAGCAGCACTTACAATGAGCAGTTCTTC. This sequence encodes CASSTYNEQFF.

The V gene is TRBV5-1, the J gene TRBJ2-3; D is possibly TRBD2 (6 bases). V lost 5 bases and J lost 6, with 13 bases in between. This CDR3 has 13 residues. In germline, CDR1 is SGHRS, CDR2 YFSETQ. CDR3 sequence (DNA): TGCGCCAGCAGTAGCGGTTCAAGCGATACGCAGTATTTT. Encoded protein: CASSSGSSDTQYF.

The CDR3 DNA reads TGTGCCAGCAGTGAAGGCGGGAAGGGTGAAGCTTTCTTT. Its protein is CASSEGGKGEAFF. This chain joins TRBV6-1 and TRBJ1-1; unclear D gene. Between the trimmed V and J ends, which lost 1 base and 7 bases, there was a span of 10 bases. This CDR3 contains 13 residues. CDR1 MNHNS and CDR2 SASEGT come from the germline V gene.

J is TRBJ2-1 and V is TRBV28, with D maybe TRBD1 (5 bases). This CDR3 contains 15 residues. CDR1 and CDR2 (germline): MDHEN, SYDVKM. Trimming removed 5 bases from V and 1 base from J, with 12 bases in between. This CDR3 is CASSLDRISYNEQFF. CDR3 nucleotides: TGTGCCAGCAGTCTAGACAGAATTTCCTACAATGAGCAGTTCTTC.